One sample yielded the 15 T cell receptor beta chains listed below, sequenced in a study of cytomegalovirus exposure and HLA in healthy donors. The study ran its PCR with 60 Vbeta and 13 Jbeta primers. TCRdb keeps only in-frame clones here, not all; method: immunoSEQ multiplex PCR. The profile shows 150,000 to 200,000 clones, approximately 85% of them singletons. The specimen sequenced was PBMCs. These receptors were obtained from a woman between 45 and 65 years old in good health and CMV-seronegative.

The V gene is TRBV14, the J gene TRBJ1-1; D gene unclear. Per the germline V gene, CDR1 is SGHDN and CDR2 is FVKESK. The CDR3 covers 16 residues. Trimming took 0 bases from V and 0 from J, leaving 11 bases between them. This chain's CDR3 is CASSQERLRMNTEAFF. The CDR3 DNA sequence: TGTGCCAGCAGCCAAGAACGTCTCAGGATGAACACTGAAGCTTTCTTT.

The chain carries TRBV5-4 and TRBJ2-3, with 12 bases identical to TRBD2. The trim removed 2 bases at V and 2 bases at J, leaving 6 bases unmatched. Germline V gene data show CDR1 as SGHNT and CDR2 as YYREEE (reference sequence). The CDR3 sequence is 17 residues long. The DNA for the CDR3 is TGTGCCAGCAGCTTTGGACTAGCGGGGTCCCTCACAGATACGCAGTATTTT. Translating it yields CASSFGLAGSLTDTQYF.

This clone was seen a handful of times. The rearrangement uses TRBV6-5 and TRBJ1-1; maybe TRBD1 (5 bases). Germline values: CDR1 MNHEY, CDR2 SVGAGI. Between the trimmed V and J ends, which lost 8 bases and 10 bases, there was a span of 26 bases. This CDR3 contains 15 residues. The CDR3: CASSSRMIGGTGAFF. CDR3 nucleotides: TGTGCCAGCTCGTCCCGGATGATTGGGGGGACCGGAGCTTTCTTT.

V is TRBV6-4 and J is TRBJ2-3; TRBD1 aligns across 7 bases. In germline, CDR1 is MRHNA, CDR2 SNTAGT. The CDR3 loop spans 15 amino acids. V dropped 6 bases and J dropped 4; count of bases not matched to a gene: 10. CDR3 residues: CASRREQGIADTQYF. CDR3 coding DNA: TGTGCCAGCAGAAGGGAACAGGGGATCGCAGATACGCAGTATTTT.

The V call is TRBV2, the J call TRBJ2-7; 7 bases are shared with TRBD2. Trimming at V came to 6 bases and at J to 2 bases, leaving 10 bases not matched to a gene. The length of the CDR3 is 15 residues. Germline assignment: CDR1 SNHLY and CDR2 FYNNEI. CDR3 loop: CASRFESGNTYEQYF. CDR3 bases: TGTGCCAGCAGGTTCGAAAGCGGGAATACCTACGAGCAGTACTTC.

V gene TRBV9 combines with J gene TRBJ2-5; D possibly corresponds to TRBD1 (6 bases). CDR3 length: 14 amino acids. Germline assignment: CDR1 SGDLS and CDR2 YYNGEE. V lost 3 bases and J 5 bases, leaving 14 bases between the germline ends. Here the CDR3 DNA reads TGTGCCAGCAGCGCTACGACAGGTTGGGAGACCCAGTACTTC. It yields the protein CASSATTGWETQYF.

J is TRBJ1-5 and V is TRBV7-9, with 8 positions matching TRBD1. The length of the CDR3 is 14 residues. Trimming at V came to 7 bases and at J to 5 bases, leaving 7 bases not matched to a gene. In germline, CDR1 is SEHNR, CDR2 FQNEAQ (reference sequence). Here the CDR3 reads CASTFGQGDQPQHF. The CDR3 bases are TGTGCCAGCACCTTTGGACAGGGTGATCAGCCCCAGCATTTT.

The rearrangement uses TRBV2 and TRBJ2-2; a possible D gene is TRBD1 (5 bases). The germline V and J ends were trimmed by 8 bases and 5 bases, with 15 bases remaining between them. Germline loops: CDR1 SNHLY, CDR2 FYNNEI. The CDR3 is 14 amino acids. In DNA form, the CDR3 reads TGTGCCAGCCTTCCGCACAGACAGACCGGGGAGCTGTTTTTT. Translated, it gives CASLPHRQTGELFF.

V and J are TRBV30 and TRBJ2-1; 7 bases line up with TRBD2. The CDR3 consists of 16 residues. Germline CDR1 GTSNPN, CDR2 SVGIG (reference sequence). J gave up 10 bases and V 0 bases, and 15 bases lay outside the gene matches. The CDR3 reads CAWSVAGWGRADEQFF. The CDR3, as DNA: TGTGCCTGGAGTGTAGCGGGATGGGGGAGGGCCGACGAGCAGTTCTTC.

The chain links TRBV7-9 to TRBJ2-3; D is undetermined. Germline CDR1 and CDR2: SEHNR and FQNEAQ (reference sequence). The CDR3 spans 13 residues. V was pared by 5 bases and J by 4 bases, with 10 bases between. The CDR3 loop reads CASSIEVPDTQYF. As DNA, the CDR3 is TGTGCCAGCAGCATCGAGGTTCCAGATACGCAGTATTTT.

The table lists this clone with a few counts. The CDR3 sequence: CASSLETVKRTDTQYF. The CDR3 coding sequence is TGTGCCAGCAGCTTAGAGACAGTCAAGCGCACAGATACGCAGTATTTT. The rearrangement uses TRBV7-2 and TRBJ2-3; D is perhaps TRBD1 (5 bases). V was cut by 1 base and J by 1 base, with 12 bases left in between. This CDR3 is 16 amino acids long. Germline CDR1 reads SGHTA; CDR2 reads FQGNSA.

The chain combines TRBV7-9 with TRBJ2-1, with 10 positions matching TRBD2. Germline assignment: CDR1 SEHNR and CDR2 FQNEAQ (reference sequence). V trimming: 5 bases; J trimming: 4 bases; junction bases outside the gene matches: 14. The CDR3 spans 18 residues. Written as DNA, the CDR3 is TGTGCCAGCAGCCACCCCTATATTGCTAGCGGGAGTTACAATGAGCAGTTCTTC. It translates to CASSHPYIASGSYNEQFF.

This clone was recorded only once. The chain employs TRBV28 and TRBJ2-7; TRBD1 matches 9 bases. V lost 8 bases to trimming and J lost 2 bases; unmatched junction nucleotides: 4. The germline V gene has CDR1 MDHEN and CDR2 SYDVKM. The CDR3 consists of 13 residues. CDR3 protein: CASLNRGPYEQYF. Written as DNA, the CDR3 is TGTGCCAGCCTTAACAGGGGGCCCTACGAGCAGTACTTC.

V gene TRBV10-3 combines with J gene TRBJ1-5, with TRBD1 matching 7 bases. The V gene end was trimmed by 6 bases and the J gene end by 0 bases; junction bases not matched to a gene: 5. The CDR3 consists of 15 residues. Germline V gene lookup returns CDR1 ENHRY and CDR2 SYGVKD. CDR3 sequence: CAIRDTGDSNQPQHF. In DNA form, the CDR3 reads TGTGCCATCAGAGATACAGGGGATAGCAATCAGCCCCAGCATTTT.

This clone was detected only a few times. The gene calls are TRBV18 and TRBJ1-1; tentative D call: TRBD1 (6 bases). The CDR3 spans 16 residues. Trimming left V 3 bases short and J 4 bases short, with 18 bases between. Germline V CDR1 and CDR2: KGHSH, LQKENI. CDR3: CASSPTTGPALTEAFF. The CDR3 DNA is TGTGCCAGCTCACCCACAACAGGGCCCGCGCTCACTGAAGCTTTCTTT.